The subject of this entry is one T cell receptor (beta chain). It has no known antigen specificity. Base qualities are not recorded, but no much larger clone differs from it by a single base. This specimen belongs to a study of shared clonotypes between healthy human individuals (dated by TCRdb to 2019 to 2021). The study in broad terms: Three men and two women, aged 18 to 49 years, made up the cohort. For each donor, CD4 naive and CD4 memory were each run on three plates, CD8 naive on two plates, and CD8 memory on one plate. Blood TCR repertoires of several healthy adults were deeply sequenced to estimate repertoire size and the extent of clonotype sharing between individuals. Different laboratories and diverse techniques were used to prepare libraries and sequence TCR repertoires, to increase sequencing depth and limit assay-specific biases. Each donor's leukapheresis produced roughly between roughly 0.85 and 9 billion PBMCs.

Overall study results and their limits: Higher generation probabilities were observed for clonotypes shared by all four sorted-subset donors than for non-shared clonotypes. Sampling was restricted to blood, and TCR repertoires in tissue are likely to differ from TCR repertoires in blood. The small number of donors limited the genetic and exposure-history diversity represented. Incomplete sequencing was indicated by rarefaction of sorted-subset datasets, despite the large sequencing depth. Pairwise subsampling indicated that sequencing depth was expected to affect the degree of clonotype sharing among donors. Larger estimated clonotype richness was generally found for naive subsets than for memory subsets. Across a handful of donors, about 4.5% of naive CD4, more than 3% of naive CD8, about 2.3% of memory CD4, and approximately 0.4% of memory CD8 clonotypes were shared.

Trimming accounts for 0 bases at V and 1 base at J, while the number of junction bases matched to no gene is 10. From the germline V gene (reference sequence), CDR1 is LNHNV and CDR2 is YYDKDF. Its CDR3 holds 19 amino acids, cysteine through phenylalanine. Only the CDR3 DNA stays, 57 bases, in frame from base 1. Using the deep immunoSEQ assay, multiplex PCR amplified TCR CDR3 regions from genomic DNA. For each cell subset, the extracted genomic DNA was distributed evenly across all wells of several immunoSEQ 96-well plates, and each plate served as one replicate. Each replicate PCR for sorted subsets received 200 ng genomic DNA, equal to about 30,000 T cell genomes. Purified libraries were quantified with a Qubit 3.0 fluorometer, sized on a Bioanalyzer 2100, and re-quantified with the KAPA Library Quantification kit. Every immunoSEQ 96-well plate was sequenced on a dedicated single-read 150-cycle Illumina NextSeq 550 flow cell. On the study's bioinformatics: Because the immunoSEQ output included only junctional sequences and no quality scores, the filtering could not be the same as the filtering used for full-length reads. Sequences were annotated with PyIR, a Python wrapper for IgBLAST v1.9, and V/J genes and CDR3 were assigned using IMGT germline references. Reads were removed for weak V/J assignments (E-value above 1e-6), missing CDR3, stop codons, out-of-frame junctions, or ambiguous translated residues. V3J clonotypes were defined as sequences sharing the same inferred V gene, J gene, and CDR3 amino acid sequence. The percentage overlap between two repertoires was calculated by dividing the number of shared unique clonotypes by the size of the smaller repertoire. Richness of each repertoire was evaluated using RTK rarefaction, the Chao1 estimator, and Recon v2.1 estimates of unobserved clonotypes. OLGA was used to compute generation probabilities for all TCRbeta clonotypes that the gDNA method yielded from four donors. Imported from immuneACCESS, the table was reduced by TCRdb to in-frame sequences with V and J called. These copies leave out some clones; in studies compared against another copy, an unresolved V gene accounts for under half, and the cause of the remainder is not known. The D gene and trimming were derived from the DNA, and the V and J assignments and clone size from that table. Present in this sample are around 580,000 clones, 95% to 98% of which were seen just once. The biggest ten clones account for around 0.3% of the sample.

CD8 naive samples were CD45RO-negative cells positively selected for CCR7, giving a CD45RA+CCR7+ population that excluded TemRA cells. Healthy HIV-negative adults with no recently reported acute infections or vaccinations were included as donors. Every donor was a Caucasian adult residing in Nashville, Tennessee, USA. After blood collection by leukapheresis, PBMCs were isolated using Ficoll-Histopaque density gradient centrifugation and then cryopreserved in the vapor phase of liquid nitrogen. Analytical flow cytometry was used to check the purity and quantity of each magnetically sorted T cell population. Genomic DNA was isolated from each sorted fraction and quantified by UV absorbance on a Nanodrop 2000c.

This TCR was sampled from a man aged 25 to 40 in good health. The V and J segments used are TRBV15 and TRBJ2-2; TRBD1 lines up with 8 middle nucleotides. The sample consisted of naive CD8+ T cells sorted from blood. The meaning of the sample's cell subset or site label: CD45RA+CCR7+. The bases are TGTGCCACCAGCAGAGACCCCCCCTTGGGACAGGTGAACACCGGGGAGCTGTTTTTT. Translation gives CATSRDPPLGQVNTGELFF.